The clone carrying this TCR beta chain appeared once. This entry is derived from a study of blood T cell repertoires in COVID-19. Profiled with immunoSEQ multiplex PCR; TCRdb holds only in-frame clones, not every one. Here the sample spans 130,000 or so clones, around 90% being singletons. V trimming: 2 bases; J trimming: 3 bases; junction bases outside the gene matches: 4. The CDR3 runs to 15 residues. Germline lookup yields CDR1 ENHRY and CDR2 SYGVKD. The chain employs TRBV10-3 and TRBJ2-3; 8 nucleotides line up with TRBD1. This receptor was taken from a woman aged 55-70 years with acute or convalescent COVID-19. Input material: peripheral blood. As DNA, the CDR3 is TGTGCCATCAGTGAGGGACAGGGAGGAACAGATACGCAGTATTTT. It specifies CAISEGQGGTDTQYF.